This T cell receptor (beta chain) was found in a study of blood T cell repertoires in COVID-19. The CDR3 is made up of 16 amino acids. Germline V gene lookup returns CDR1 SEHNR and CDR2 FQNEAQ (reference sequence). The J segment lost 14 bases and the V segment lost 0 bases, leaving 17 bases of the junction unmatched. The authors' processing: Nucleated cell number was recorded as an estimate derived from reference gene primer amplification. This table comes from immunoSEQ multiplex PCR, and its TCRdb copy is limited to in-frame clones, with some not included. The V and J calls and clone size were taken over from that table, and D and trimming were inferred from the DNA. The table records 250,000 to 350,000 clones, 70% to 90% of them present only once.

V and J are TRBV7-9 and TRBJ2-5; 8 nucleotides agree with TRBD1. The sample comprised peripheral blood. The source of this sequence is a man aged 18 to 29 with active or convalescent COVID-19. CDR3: CASSLALGQGGETPYF. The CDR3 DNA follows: TGTGCCAGCAGCTTAGCGCTCGGACAGGGCGGAGAGACCCCCTACTTC. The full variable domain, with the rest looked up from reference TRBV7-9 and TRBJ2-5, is DTGVSQNPRHKITKRGQNVTFRCDPISEHNRLYWYRQTLGQGPEFLTYFQNEAQLEKSRLLSDRFSAERPKGSFSTLEIQRTEQGDSAMYLCASSLALGQGGETPYFGPGTRLLVL.